This TCR beta chain is drawn from a study of blood T cell repertoires in COVID-19. About the study: Collection of acute and convalescent COVID-19 samples took place in the United States, Italy and Spain.

CDR3 length: 14 amino acids. CDR1 and CDR2 from the germline V gene are LNHDA and SQIVND (reference sequence). J gave up 5 bases and V 5 bases, and 6 bases lay outside the gene matches. The authors' processing: It was from reference gene primer amplification that nucleated cell counts were estimated. Assay: immunoSEQ multiplex PCR; the TCRdb copy retains only in-frame clones and omits some. D and trimming were read from the DNA, whereas the V and J calls and clone size are those reported in that table. The data contain more than 85,000 clones, 65% to 90% of them seen just once; the ten biggest clones take up 2% to 3%. The study recruited people aged about 18 to 89 years across about two dozen US areas.

The TCR comes from a woman between 50 and 59 years old who had recovered from COVID-19. The J gene is TRBJ1-2, the V gene TRBV19; 9 nucleotides agree with TRBD1. The sample was PBMCs or T cells enriched from blood (not recorded which). The CDR3 sequence: CASSPGQGWYGYTF. In nucleotides, the CDR3 is TGTGCCAGTAGTCCGGGACAGGGATGGTATGGCTACACCTTC.